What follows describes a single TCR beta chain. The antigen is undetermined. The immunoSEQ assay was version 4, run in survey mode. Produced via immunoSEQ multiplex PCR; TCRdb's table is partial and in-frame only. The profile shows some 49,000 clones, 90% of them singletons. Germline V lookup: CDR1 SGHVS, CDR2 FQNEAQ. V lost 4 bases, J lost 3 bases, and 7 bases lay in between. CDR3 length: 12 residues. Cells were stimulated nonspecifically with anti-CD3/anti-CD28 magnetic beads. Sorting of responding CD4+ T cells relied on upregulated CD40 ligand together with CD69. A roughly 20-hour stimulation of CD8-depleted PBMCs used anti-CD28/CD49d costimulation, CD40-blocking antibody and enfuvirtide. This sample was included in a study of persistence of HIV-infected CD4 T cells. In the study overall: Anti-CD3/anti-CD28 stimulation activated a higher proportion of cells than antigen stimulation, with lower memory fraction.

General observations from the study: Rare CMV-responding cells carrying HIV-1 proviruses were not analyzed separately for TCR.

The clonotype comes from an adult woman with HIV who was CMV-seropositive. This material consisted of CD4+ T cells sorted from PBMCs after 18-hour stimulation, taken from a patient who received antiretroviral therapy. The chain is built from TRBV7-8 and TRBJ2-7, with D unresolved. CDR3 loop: CASSYGDYEQYF. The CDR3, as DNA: TGTGCCAGCAGCTACGGAGACTACGAGCAGTACTTC.